This T cell receptor beta chain is from a study of cytomegalovirus exposure and HLA in healthy donors. Across the whole study: According to later analysis, the same platform produced the 100 to 150 validation and 666 first-cohort repertoires.

Data came from immunoSEQ multiplex PCR; TCRdb stores just in-frame clones and leaves some out. The table lists 50,000 to 65,000 clones, roughly 89% of them singletons. The CDR3 is 14 amino acids. Per germline, CDR1 SQVTM and CDR2 ANQGSEA. The donors were in the approximately 120-subject validation cohort, distinct from the approximately 610-subject first cohort. This TCR was recovered from a woman aged 18-29 years in good health and CMV-seropositive. The chain couples TRBV29-1 to TRBJ1-3, with D uncertain. The specimen sequenced was PBMCs. CDR3 DNA: TGCAGTTGGGCGACCGTGAACTCTGGAAACACCATATATTTT. It specifies CSWATVNSGNTIYF.